The 11 T cell receptor beta chains below all came from one sample that was sequenced in a study of blood T cell repertoires in COVID-19. Assay: immunoSEQ multiplex PCR; the TCRdb copy retains only in-frame clones and omits some. The table records approximately 260,000 clones, about 88% of them present only once. Sequencing used peripheral blood. The receptors stem from a man aged 18 to 30 with active or convalescent COVID-19.

This clone has a single count. The same CDR3 can be traced to other DNA sequences in this sample. The chain employs TRBV9 and TRBJ2-2; D gene uncertain. V gave up 2 bases and J gave up 4 bases, with 6 bases separating them. The germline V gene has CDR1 SGDLS and CDR2 YYNGEE. CDR3 length: 13 amino acids. CDR3 bases: TGTGCCAGCAGCGTTCGTAGCACCGGGGAGCTGTTTTTT. As protein: CASSVRSTGELFF.

A single count supports this clone. The chain joins TRBV11-2 to TRBJ2-3; D not certain. Germline values: CDR1 SGHAT, CDR2 FQNNGV. Trimming removed 2 bases from V and 7 bases from J, with 7 bases in between. This CDR3 has 12 residues. CDR3 amino acids: CASSLPRNTQYF. The DNA of the CDR3 is TGTGCCAGCAGCTTACCCCGTAATACGCAGTATTTT.

The chain combines TRBV27 with TRBJ1-5, with D unresolved. This CDR3 has 15 amino acids. Deletions cut 10 bases from V and 2 bases from J, with 18 bases between. Per germline, CDR1 MNHEY and CDR2 SMNVEV (reference sequence). CDR3: CATSSVPYGNQPQHF. CDR3 sequence (DNA): TGTGCCACCTCGTCGGTTCCCTATGGCAATCAGCCCCAGCATTTT.

This clone was seen only a few times. The J gene is TRBJ2-7, the V gene TRBV6-6; 8 positions agree with TRBD2. Germline V CDR1 and CDR2: MNHNY, SVGAGI (reference sequence). After removal of 8 bases from V and 4 bases from J, the junction contained 10 bases not matched to a gene. The CDR3 consists of 14 residues. The CDR3 sequence is CASDPGGASYEQYF. The CDR3 nucleotides read TGTGCCAGCGACCCGGGGGGGGCGTCTTACGAGCAGTACTTC.

This chain links TRBV2 with TRBJ1-4; 8 nucleotides align to TRBD1. This CDR3 has 14 residues. The V and J ends lost 6 bases and 4 bases, in that order; junction bases with no gene match: 4. Germline V gene data show CDR1 as SNHLY and CDR2 as FYNNEI. Written as DNA, the CDR3 is TGTGCCAGCAGCGCTGACAGGGGTAATGAAAAACTGTTTTTT. This codes for CASSADRGNEKLFF.

V gene TRBV6-1 combines with J gene TRBJ2-3; D is possibly TRBD1 (5 bases). V was trimmed by 0 bases and J by 4 bases, leaving 20 bases between them. Germline V gene lookup returns CDR1 MNHNS and CDR2 SASEGT. The CDR3 runs to 18 residues. The CDR3 protein is CASSEAPGSMKASDTQYF. The DNA for the CDR3 is TGTGCCAGCAGTGAAGCCCCAGGGTCGATGAAGGCCTCAGATACGCAGTATTTT.

V usage is TRBV2 and J usage is TRBJ2-1; D might be TRBD2 (6 bases). CDR3 length: 15 amino acids. The germline gives CDR1 SNHLY, CDR2 FYNNEI. V lost 3 bases to trimming and J lost 7 bases, with 16 bases between them. In DNA, the CDR3 is TGTGCCAGCAGTGACGTCGGGACTGAGGAAAATGAGCAGTTCTTC. The encoded protein is CASSDVGTEENEQFF.

In its sample, this clone was seen once. The chain couples TRBV7-7 to TRBJ2-7, with D maybe TRBD1 (5 bases). Trimming shortened V by 6 bases and J by 2 bases, and 14 bases separated the two germline ends. Germline V lookup: CDR1 SSHAT, CDR2 FNYEAQ (reference sequence). CDR3 length: 14 residues. CDR3 amino acids: CASSPPDSPYEQYF. Written as DNA, the CDR3 is TGTGCCAGCAGTCCCCCCGACAGTCCCTACGAGCAGTACTTC.

V gene TRBV3-1 (or the pseudogene TRBV3-2) combines with J gene TRBJ2-4, with D maybe TRBD2 (6 bases). The CDR3 runs to 14 residues. With 2 bases removed from V and 3 bases from J, the gap between germline ends came to 8 bases. Per the germline V gene, CDR1 is LGHDT and CDR2 is YNNKEL (reference sequence). The CDR3 loop reads CASSQRRDKNIQYF. The CDR3 coding sequence is TGTGCCAGCAGCCAACGGAGGGACAAAAACATTCAGTACTTC.

This sequence joins TRBV21-1 and TRBJ1-2; the table's D gene call, TRBD1, was not cross checked with the DNA. TRBV21-1 is a pseudogene. This CDR3 comprises 13 residues. CDR3 DNA sequence: TGTGCCAGCAGCAAAGGCAGGGGCCGGAGCTACACCTTC. Its protein is CASSKGRGRSYTF.

This chain joins TRBV7-3 and TRBJ2-5, with D uncertain. The germline V and J ends were trimmed by 2 bases and 5 bases, with 9 bases remaining between them. Germline values: CDR1 SGHTA, CDR2 FQGTGA. CDR3 size: 13 residues. The chain's CDR3 is CASSLVRWETQYF. The CDR3 DNA reads as TGTGCCAGCAGCTTAGTGCGGTGGGAGACCCAGTACTTC.